The clone carrying this T cell receptor (beta chain) was detected a few times. No antigen is known for it. This CDR3 has 17 residues. CDR1 and CDR2 from the germline V gene are LGHNA and YNFKEQ. J gave up 2 bases and V 0 bases, and 6 bases lay outside the gene matches. This entry is derived from a study of identical twins. The study's findings and limits: The models gave estimates that fell short of the out-of-frame TCR alpha sharing seen in monozygotic twins. These conclusions were based on statistical analysis (cross-sectional, not following the same donors). Analyses based on zero insertions could be partly confounded by invariant MAIT and iNKT cells.

TCRdb fed the 5' RACE reads into MiXCR, producing one record per CDR3 protein. Of about 300,000 distinct CDR3 sequences in the sample, roughly 12% were seen once. These data were likewise used in another study, on yellow fever vaccine responses in identical twins.

The source material was CD8+ T cells sorted from blood. The chain links TRBV4-2 to TRBJ2-1; TRBD2 aligns across 8 bases. The TCR was taken from a woman younger than 35 in good health. The CDR3 region has the DNA TGTGCCAGCAGCCAAGATCGGGGGGGGTCAGCCTACAATGAGCAGTTCTTC. Amino acid sequence: CASSQDRGGSAYNEQFF.